Below, 27 T cell receptor beta chains from the same sample are listed, as sequenced in a study of CD4 T cells in relation to SARS-CoV-2 and coronaviruses. Generated by immunoSEQ multiplex PCR, the TCRdb table keeps only in-frame clones and is missing some. The sample has about 55,000 clones, 70% to 90% seen once; the top ten hold around 1.3%. CD4+ T cells from unexposed donors were obtained before the COVID-19 pandemic (2011-2018). The sequencing input was memory CD4+ T cells from PBMCs. The receptors stem from a human donor in good health.

The genes are TRBV7-9 and TRBJ2-1; D is perhaps TRBD1 (6 bases). V lost 5 bases and J lost 9, with 11 bases in between. CDR3 length: 12 residues. Per germline, CDR1 SEHNR and CDR2 FQNEAQ (reference sequence). DNA for the CDR3: TGTGCCAGCAGCAACGAAGGGGGTGAGCAGTTCTTC. This encodes CASSNEGGEQFF.

The chain has TRBV23-1 and TRBJ2-3; tentative D call: TRBD1 (6 bases). TRBV23-1 is an open reading frame, and its role is uncertain. Deletions cut 0 bases from V and 2 bases from J, with 12 bases between. CDR3 length: 16 amino acids. The CDR3 region has the DNA TGCGCCAGCAGTCAATCAAAGGACAGAAACACAGATACGCAGTATTTT. Translating it yields CASSQSKDRNTDTQYF.

This sequence joins TRBV18 and TRBJ2-3, with 8 nucleotides matching TRBD2. This CDR3 comprises 16 residues. Per germline, CDR1 KGHSH and CDR2 LQKENI. After removal of 2 bases from V and 3 bases from J, the junction contained 7 bases not matched to a gene. CDR3 sequence reads: CASSPVVAGGTDTQYF. CDR3 bases: TGTGCCAGCTCACCAGTAGTTGCGGGAGGAACAGATACGCAGTATTTT.

The V gene is TRBV5-1, the J gene TRBJ2-5, with unresolved D. Trimming took off 0 bases at V and 1 base at J, with 7 bases between the two ends. The length of the CDR3 is 14 residues. From germline, CDR1 is SGHRS and CDR2 YFSETQ. CDR3 protein: CASSLESAQETQYF. The CDR3 coding sequence is TGCGCCAGCAGCTTGGAGTCAGCCCAAGAGACCCAGTACTTC. The full variable domain, its missing parts supplied by reference TRBV5-1 and TRBJ2-5, is KAGVTQTPRYLIKTRGQQVTLSCSPISGHRSVSWYQQTPGQGLQFLFEYFSETQRNKGNFPGRFSGRQFSNSRSEMNVSTLELGDSALYLCASSLESAQETQYFGPGTRLLVL.

The chain combines TRBV6-5 with TRBJ1-6; D ambiguous. The ends were cut back, 2 bases at V and 5 bases at J, with 10 bases in the middle. The CDR3 consists of 15 residues. Germline V gene lookup returns CDR1 MNHEY and CDR2 SVGAGI. The CDR3 DNA reads as TGTGCCAGCAGTTACAGCGCGTTCAATAATTCACCCCTCCACTTT. Protein sequence: CASSYSAFNNSPLHF.

This clone showed up just once. The chain is built from TRBV24-1 and TRBJ1-4, with TRBD1 matching 9 bases. J gave up 7 bases and V 4 bases, and 6 bases lay outside the gene matches. CDR3 length: 15 residues. Germline V gene sequence: CDR1 KGHDR, CDR2 SFDVKD. CDR3 DNA: TGTGCCACCAGTGAAGGGGGACAGGGTAGTGAAAAACTGTTTTTT. It is translated as CATSEGGQGSEKLFF.

The chain recombines TRBV3-1 (or the pseudogene TRBV3-2) with TRBJ2-3; D is unclear. The CDR3 consists of 15 residues. V lost 4 bases to trimming and J lost 7 bases, with 18 bases between them. Germline loops: CDR1 LGHDT, CDR2 YNNKEL (reference sequence). The chain's CDR3 is CASSPGRGLRNTQYF. The CDR3 region has the DNA TGTGCCAGCAGCCCGGGCCGAGGTTTGAGAAATACGCAGTATTTT.

This rearrangement joins TRBV4-1 to TRBJ1-4, with D perhaps TRBD1 (5 bases). V was shortened by 0 bases and J by 11 bases, with 16 bases between the two germline ends. The CDR3 is made up of 15 amino acids. CDR1 and CDR2 from the germline V gene are MGHRA and YSYEKL. This chain's CDR3 is CASSQDGRGEGKLFF. CDR3 in DNA: TGCGCCAGCAGCCAAGATGGTAGGGGCGAGGGGAAACTGTTTTTT.

The genes are TRBV19 and TRBJ2-1; 15 positions match TRBD2. Germline V gene sequence: CDR1 LNHDA, CDR2 SQIVND (reference sequence). V was clipped by 9 bases and J by 6 bases; unmatched bases: 6. The CDR3 is made up of 15 amino acids. The CDR3 here is CASRTSGRAFNEQFF. For the CDR3, the DNA is TGTGCCAGCAGGACTAGCGGGAGGGCCTTCAATGAGCAGTTCTTC.

This rearrangement joins TRBV12-3 or TRBV12-4 to TRBJ2-2; D call uncertain. The CDR3 is made up of 13 amino acids. The V end was cut by 6 bases, the J end by 5 bases, with 10 bases between. The CDR3 region is CASSQRITGELFF. The CDR3 region has the DNA TGTGCCAGCAGCCAACGGATTACCGGGGAGCTGTTTTTT.

CDR3 sequence reads: CASSRLAGNEETQYF. DNA of the CDR3: TGTGCCAGCAGCCGACTAGCGGGAAATGAAGAGACCCAGTACTTC. The chain is built from TRBV27 and TRBJ2-5; 11 positions match TRBD2. This CDR3 comprises 15 residues. CDR1 and CDR2 from the germline V gene are MNHEY and SMNVEV (reference sequence). After removal of 6 bases from V and 3 bases from J, the junction contained 6 bases not matched to a gene.

This clone was detected a few times. The rearrangement uses TRBV5-1 and TRBJ2-2, with TRBD2 identical over 10 bases. The ends lost 1 base at V and 7 bases at J; junction bases unmatched: 4. There are 15 residues in the CDR3. CDR1 is SGHRS, CDR2 YFSETQ, per germline. This CDR3 reads CASSLSGREGGELFF. DNA of the CDR3: TGCGCCAGCAGCTTGAGCGGGAGGGAAGGCGGGGAGCTGTTTTTT. Supplemented by reference TRBV5-1 and TRBJ2-2, the full variable domain reads KAGVTQTPRYLIKTRGQQVTLSCSPISGHRSVSWYQQTPGQGLQFLFEYFSETQRNKGNFPGRFSGRQFSNSRSEMNVSTLELGDSALYLCASSLSGREGGELFFGEGSRLTVL.

V usage is TRBV7-7 and J usage is TRBJ1-1; D is uncertain. Germline values: CDR1 SSHAT, CDR2 FNYEAQ (reference sequence). Trimming pared 5 bases from V and 1 base from J, leaving 8 bases between. CDR3 length equals 13 residues. CDR3 protein: CASSLTANTEAFF. DNA for the CDR3: TGTGCCAGCAGCCTCACAGCGAACACTGAAGCTTTCTTT.

The gene calls are TRBV15 and TRBJ2-6; D unresolved. The germline CDR1 and CDR2 sequences are LNHNV and YYDKDF (reference sequence). This CDR3 has 13 residues. The V end lost 1 base, the J end lost 8 bases, and 6 bases lay between the germline ends. CDR3 bases: TGTGCCACCAGCAGAGTACCCTCCAACGTCCTGACTTTC. Protein sequence: CATSRVPSNVLTF.

The chain is built from TRBV28 and TRBJ1-5; possibly TRBD1 for D (5 bases). V lost 6 bases and J lost 3, with 18 bases in between. This CDR3 spans 16 amino acids. Germline V gene lookup returns CDR1 MDHEN and CDR2 SYDVKM. Here the CDR3 DNA reads TGTGCCAGCAGCCCTCCGGGGCGTCATATCAATCAGCCCCAGCATTTT. Protein product: CASSPPGRHINQPQHF.

The chain couples TRBV11-2 to TRBJ1-1; 9 bases map to TRBD1. The CDR3 is made up of 16 amino acids. V was pared by 5 bases and J by 2 bases, with 9 bases of the junction left unmatched. Per germline, CDR1 SGHAT and CDR2 FQNNGV. CDR3 coding DNA: TGTGCCAGCAGCCGTACACAGGGGGCGGTTAACACTGAAGCTTTCTTT. It is translated as CASSRTQGAVNTEAFF.

The gene calls are TRBV28 and TRBJ2-2; 11 bases match TRBD1. The CDR3 length is 16 residues. V gave up 3 bases and J gave up 5 bases; unmatched junction bases: 5. Germline V gives CDR1 MDHEN, CDR2 SYDVKM. CDR3 sequence reads: CASSFRTGGLTGELFF. In nucleotides, the CDR3 is TGTGCCAGCAGTTTCCGGACAGGGGGCCTGACCGGGGAGCTGTTTTTT. The complete variable domain, with remaining parts taken from reference TRBV28 and TRBJ2-2, reads DVKVTQSSRYLVKRTGEKVFLECVQDMDHENMFWYRQDPGLGLRLIYFSYDVKMKEKGDIPEGYSVSREKKERFSLILESASTNQTSMYLCASSFRTGGLTGELFFGEGSRLTVL.

This clone was detected a few times. V usage is TRBV28 and J usage is TRBJ2-7, with TRBD1 as a possible D gene (6 bases). CDR1 MDHEN and CDR2 SYDVKM come from the germline V gene. Trimming took 2 bases from V and 9 from J, leaving 11 bases between them. The CDR3 is made up of 12 amino acids. As DNA, the CDR3 is TGTGCCAGCAGTTTACTCGACAGGAGGCAGTACTTC. It yields the protein CASSLLDRRQYF.

The chain joins TRBV19 to TRBJ1-2, with a possible D match to TRBD1 (5 bases). Germline V lookup: CDR1 LNHDA, CDR2 SQIVND (reference sequence). This CDR3 region has 12 residues. V dropped 9 bases and J dropped 2 bases, with 10 bases sitting between them. CDR3 region: CARGTGNYGYTF. CDR3 DNA: TGTGCCAGAGGGACGGGGAACTATGGCTACACCTTC.

The V gene is TRBV28, the J gene TRBJ2-2; 9 positions agree with TRBD2. Germline CDR1 reads MDHEN; CDR2 reads SYDVKM. Trimming took 6 bases from V and 1 from J; bases not matched to a gene: 3. The CDR3 extends over 15 amino acids. The CDR3 is CASSTSGLNTGELFF. The CDR3 DNA reads TGTGCCAGCAGCACTAGCGGGTTGAACACCGGGGAGCTGTTTTTT.

V is TRBV10-3 and J is TRBJ2-7; no clear D. The CDR3 extends over 12 amino acids. Trimming cost V 8 bases and J 0 bases, with 8 bases left between them. The germline gives CDR1 ENHRY, CDR2 SYGVKD. The CDR3 DNA follows: TGTGCCATCGGTAAGGGCTCCTACGAGCAGTACTTC. Translation gives CAIGKGSYEQYF.

The chain recombines TRBV2 with TRBJ2-1; 14 bases match TRBD2. The CDR3 runs to 17 residues. Germline CDR1 SNHLY, CDR2 FYNNEI. V shed 5 bases and J 0 bases; nucleotides not matched to a gene: 3. DNA for the CDR3: TGTGCCAGCAGTCTTGGGACTAGCGGGAGCTCCTACAATGAGCAGTTCTTC. This codes for CASSLGTSGSSYNEQFF.

The chain employs TRBV7-3 and TRBJ2-3; D unresolved. Germline lookup yields CDR1 SGHTA and CDR2 FQGTGA. The V end was cut by 3 bases, the J end by 3 bases, with 10 bases between. This CDR3 has 14 amino acids. CDR3 bases: TGTGCCAGCAGCTTCGGCTCGAGGACAGATACGCAGTATTTT. It translates to CASSFGSRTDTQYF.

This clone has only one observation. The chain recombines TRBV5-1 with TRBJ2-3; 8 nucleotides match TRBD2. Germline V gene data show CDR1 as SGHRS and CDR2 as YFSETQ. V was clipped by 7 bases and J by 1 base; unmatched bases: 5. There are 14 residues in the CDR3. CDR3 nucleotide sequence: TGCGCCAGCGTTTTGCGGGGGGGCACAGATACGCAGTATTTT. This sequence encodes CASVLRGGTDTQYF.

The chain uses TRBV5-4 and TRBJ2-1, with D tentatively TRBD1 or TRBD2 (5 bases each). CDR1 SGHNT and CDR2 YYREEE come from the germline V gene (reference sequence). Trimming took off 5 bases at V and 0 bases at J, with 12 bases between the two ends. CDR3 length: 15 amino acids. This CDR3 is CASRPGTASYNEQFF. CDR3 in DNA: TGTGCCAGCAGGCCCGGGACGGCCTCCTACAATGAGCAGTTCTTC.

The chain employs TRBV7-2 and TRBJ2-1, with D perhaps TRBD2 (5 bases). V was trimmed by 5 bases and J by 1 base, leaving 15 bases between them. CDR3 length: 16 residues. Germline V gene lookup returns CDR1 SGHTA and CDR2 FQGNSA. In nucleotides, the CDR3 is TGTGCCAGCAGCGCAGACCCCTCGGGGTCCTACAATGAGCAGTTCTTC. It is translated as CASSADPSGSYNEQFF.

The chain uses TRBV30 and TRBJ2-3, with D possibly being TRBD2 (6 bases). The CDR3 totals 13 residues. Germline loops: CDR1 GTSNPN, CDR2 SVGIG (reference sequence). Trimming took off 0 bases at V and 5 bases at J, with 9 bases between the two ends. CDR3 DNA sequence: TGTGCCTGGAGTGTAAGGGGAGGAGATACGCAGTATTTT. This encodes CAWSVRGGDTQYF.